The 32 T cell receptor beta chains below were found in one sample sequenced in a study of T cell repertoires and HLA-DP antigens. The antigens for these receptors are not known. The table came from immunoSEQ multiplex PCR; TCRdb's copy has only in-frame clones and leaves some out. The sample records some 110,000 clones, about 91% being singletons. Input material: CD4+ T cells from PBMCs. Receptor source: a woman younger than 30 in good health and CMV-seronegative.

This chain joins TRBV18 and TRBJ2-1, with D perhaps assigned TRBD1 or TRBD2 (5 bases each). The length of the CDR3 is 14 residues. Deletions cut 3 bases from V and 5 bases from J, with 11 bases between. Per germline, CDR1 KGHSH and CDR2 LQKENI. CDR3 amino acids: CASSPSGADNEQFF. The CDR3 nucleotides read TGTGCCAGCTCACCGTCCGGGGCCGACAATGAGCAGTTCTTC.

V usage is TRBV19 and J usage is TRBJ2-1; possible D gene TRBD2, 6 bases. The CDR3 covers 14 residues. Germline V lookup: CDR1 LNHDA, CDR2 SQIVND (reference sequence). Deletions cut 10 bases from V and 9 bases from J, with 22 bases between. The CDR3 coding sequence is TGTGCCACCCGCTGGGGGGTACTTTGGAGTGAGCAGTTCTTC. Translating it yields CATRWGVLWSEQFF.

The genes are TRBV13 and TRBJ2-3, with unresolved D. Germline CDR1 reads PRHDT; CDR2 reads FYEKMQ (reference sequence). This CDR3 is 13 amino acids long. V was trimmed by 0 bases and J by 4 bases, leaving 5 bases between them. The CDR3 DNA reads TGTGCCAGCAGCTTAGGTTGGGCAGATACGCAGTATTTT. Protein product: CASSLGWADTQYF. Full variable domain (remainder filled in from reference TRBV13 and TRBJ2-3): AAGVIQSPRHLIKEKRETATLKCYPIPRHDTVYWYQQGPGQDPQFLISFYEKMQSDKGSIPDRFSAQQFSDYHSELNMSSLELGDSALYFCASSLGWADTQYFGPGTRLTVL.

The chain carries TRBV18 and TRBJ2-3, with D tentatively TRBD1 or TRBD2 (5 bases each). V was pared by 10 bases and J by 0 bases, with 17 bases between. The CDR3 sequence is 15 residues long. CDR1 KGHSH and CDR2 LQKENI come from the germline V gene. This chain's CDR3 is CATQPRRDSTDTQYF. The CDR3 coding sequence is TGTGCCACTCAACCCCGCCGGGACAGCACAGATACGCAGTATTTT.

The rearrangement joins TRBV11-2 to TRBJ2-7; D is tentatively TRBD1 or TRBD2 (6 bases each). The germline CDR1 and CDR2 sequences are SGHAT and FQNNGV. Between the trimmed V and J ends, which lost 5 bases and 1 base, there was a span of 18 bases. This CDR3 comprises 16 residues. The CDR3 is CASSRHRTGASYEQYV. DNA for the CDR3: TGTGCCAGCAGCCGACATCGTACGGGGGCATCCTACGAGCAGTACGTC.

The J gene is TRBJ2-2, the V gene TRBV7-3; D is possibly TRBD2 (6 bases). Germline CDR1 SGHTA, CDR2 FQGTGA. V dropped 7 bases and J dropped 0 bases, with 15 bases sitting between them. This CDR3 is built from 16 residues. DNA of the CDR3: TGTGCCAGCACCTATTACGGGGGTCCGAACACCGGGGAGCTGTTTTTT. The encoded protein is CASTYYGGPNTGELFF.

The V gene is TRBV4-2, the J gene TRBJ2-5, with 13 bases that match TRBD2. The CDR3 is 16 amino acids. The junction had 7 bases not matched to a gene; V was cut back by 4 bases and J by 5 bases. CDR1 and CDR2 from the germline V gene are LGHNA and YNFKEQ. This CDR3 is CASSPRTSGGRETQYF. The CDR3 DNA reads as TGTGCCAGCAGCCCCCGGACTAGCGGGGGTCGGGAGACCCAGTACTTC.

The gene calls are TRBV10-1 and TRBJ2-1; TRBD2 agrees at 12 bases. V lost 6 bases and J lost 9; bases outside the gene matches: 9. There are 15 residues in the CDR3. CDR1 and CDR2 from the germline V gene are WNHNN and SYGVQD (reference sequence). The CDR3 sequence: CASSRGRTSGIEQFF. CDR3 sequence (DNA): TGCGCCAGCAGCCGAGGGCGGACTAGCGGGATTGAGCAGTTCTTC.

This clone was picked up one time. The rearrangement joins TRBV27 to TRBJ2-7; TRBD1 matches at 7 bases. V lost 4 bases and J lost 1; bases outside the gene matches: 10. The CDR3 has 16 residues. Per germline, CDR1 MNHEY and CDR2 SMNVEV (reference sequence). CDR3 in amino acids: CASSSRPRDSSYEQYF. Here the CDR3 DNA reads TGTGCCAGCAGTTCGAGACCCCGGGACAGTTCCTACGAGCAGTACTTC.

This chain joins TRBV5-1 and TRBJ2-1; 12 bases fit TRBD1. Germline lookup yields CDR1 SGHRS and CDR2 YFSETQ. Trimming removed 0 bases from V and 6 bases from J; junction bases left unmatched: 4. The CDR3 has 16 residues. The CDR3 coding sequence is TGCGCCAGCAGCTTGGACGGGACAGGGGGCTTCAATGAGCAGTTCTTC. It translates to CASSLDGTGGFNEQFF.

The gene calls are TRBV7-9 and TRBJ1-1; TRBD1 matches 8 bases. V was clipped by 5 bases and J by 5 bases; unmatched bases: 13. Germline V CDR1 and CDR2: SEHNR, FQNEAQ (reference sequence). The CDR3 has 16 amino acids. The CDR3 DNA is TGTGCCAGCAGCCAATCCGGTCAGGGGGCATTTACTGAAGCTTTCTTT. It encodes CASSQSGQGAFTEAFF.

V gene TRBV10-3 combines with J gene TRBJ2-1, with 10 bases aligning to TRBD2. CDR3 length: 17 residues. Per the germline V gene, CDR1 is ENHRY and CDR2 is SYGVKD. V gave up 5 bases and J gave up 4 bases; unmatched junction bases: 11. The CDR3: CAISFSGGLGVYNEQFF. The DNA of the CDR3 is TGTGCCATCAGTTTTAGCGGGGGGCTAGGGGTTTACAATGAGCAGTTCTTC.

J is TRBJ1-1 and V is TRBV19, with D unresolved. Germline V lookup: CDR1 LNHDA, CDR2 SQIVND (reference sequence). This CDR3 comprises 14 residues. Trimming took 5 bases from V and 1 from J, leaving 11 bases between them. The CDR3: CASSSRRGNTEAFF. For the CDR3, the DNA is TGTGCCAGTAGTTCAAGACGGGGGAACACTGAAGCTTTCTTT. The variable domain in full, with the rest retrieved from reference TRBV19 and TRBJ1-1, is DGGITQSPKYLFRKEGQNVTLSCEQNLNHDAMYWYRQDPGQGLRLIYYSQIVNDFQKGDIAEGYSVSREKKESFPLTVTSAQKNPTAFYLCASSSRRGNTEAFFGQGTRLTVV.

The rearrangement links TRBV9 to TRBJ2-2, with 8 bases lining up with TRBD1. This CDR3 has 16 residues. The trim removed 4 bases at V and 2 bases at J, leaving 7 bases unmatched. Per the germline V gene, CDR1 is SGDLS and CDR2 is YYNGEE. CDR3 bases: TGTGCCAGCAGCCACAGGGGGGACAAAAACACCGGGGAGCTGTTTTTT. As protein: CASSHRGDKNTGELFF.

This chain connects TRBV5-5 to TRBJ1-1; D is unresolved. V shed 0 bases and J shed 0 bases, with 6 bases lying between them. The CDR3 runs 14 residues. CDR1 is SGHKS and CDR2 is YYEKEE in the germline V gene (reference sequence). The CDR3 loop is CASSLASMNTEAFF. CDR3 nucleotide sequence: TGTGCCAGCAGCTTGGCCAGCATGAACACTGAAGCTTTCTTT.

The rearrangement uses TRBV30 and TRBJ1-2; no reliable D call. Per the germline V gene, CDR1 is GTSNPN and CDR2 is SVGIG (reference sequence). CDR3 length: 13 amino acids. V gave up 8 bases and J gave up 4 bases, with 17 bases separating them. CDR3 amino acids: CAGTRERFYGYTF. CDR3 in DNA: TGTGCCGGAACCCGAGAGCGATTCTATGGCTACACCTTC.

The chain uses TRBV5-1 and TRBJ1-5; no reliable D call. The CDR3 sequence is 14 residues long. Germline V lookup: CDR1 SGHRS, CDR2 YFSETQ. Trimming took off 1 base at V and 5 bases at J, with 10 bases between the two ends. CDR3 DNA: TGCGCCAGCAGCTTGTCTACACCGGATCAGCCCCAGCATTTT. Its protein product is CASSLSTPDQPQHF. Full variable domain (remainder filled in from reference TRBV5-1 and TRBJ1-5): KAGVTQTPRYLIKTRGQQVTLSCSPISGHRSVSWYQQTPGQGLQFLFEYFSETQRNKGNFPGRFSGRQFSNSRSEMNVSTLELGDSALYLCASSLSTPDQPQHFGDGTRLSIL.

The chain is built from TRBV18 and TRBJ1-2, with D unresolved. The length of the CDR3 is 16 residues. Germline values: CDR1 KGHSH, CDR2 LQKENI. V lost 2 bases, J lost 4 bases, and 17 bases lay in between. Written as DNA, the CDR3 is TGTGCCAGCTCACCAGCCTCTGGCGGCACCCTCTATGGCTACACCTTC. It specifies CASSPASGGTLYGYTF.

In this sample, this clone turned up a few times. The J gene is TRBJ1-1, the V gene TRBV5-4; tentatively, D is TRBD1 (6 bases). The CDR3 loop spans 16 amino acids. With 0 bases removed from V and 6 bases from J, the gap between germline ends came to 18 bases. Germline V CDR1 and CDR2: SGHNT, YYREEE (reference sequence). The CDR3 sequence: CASSLEVGGGRAEAFF. In DNA, the CDR3 is TGTGCCAGCAGCTTGGAGGTGGGAGGGGGTAGGGCTGAAGCTTTCTTT.

The chain combines TRBV7-8 with TRBJ1-3, with D unresolved. The CDR3 spans 14 residues. Germline V gene lookup returns CDR1 SGHVS and CDR2 FQNEAQ. V gave up 1 base and J gave up 0 bases, with 4 bases separating them. The CDR3 nucleotides are TGTGCCAGCAGCTTAGGTAGCTCTGGAAACACCATATATTTT. Translation: CASSLGSSGNTIYF.

This chain joins TRBV9 and TRBJ1-2; D unclear. This CDR3 has 18 amino acids. CDR1 is SGDLS and CDR2 is YYNGEE in the germline V gene. The germline V and J ends were trimmed by 4 bases and 2 bases, with 24 bases remaining between them. The DNA of the CDR3 is TGTGCCAGCAGCCCCCAGTCCGTCGGCAGCCTGGGGAACTATGGCTACACCTTC. It codes for CASSPQSVGSLGNYGYTF.

The rearrangement joins TRBV9 to TRBJ2-2; D is tentatively TRBD1 or TRBD2 (5 bases each). The CDR3 consists of 16 residues. V lost 5 bases, J lost 6 bases, and 20 bases lay in between. Germline-derived CDR1 and CDR2 are SGDLS and YYNGEE. CDR3 protein: CASSVRDLKGAGELFF. The CDR3 DNA reads TGTGCCAGCAGTGTACGGGACCTTAAAGGGGCCGGGGAGCTGTTTTTT.

This rearrangement joins TRBV28 to TRBJ1-1; TRBD1 is a possible D gene (5 bases). The CDR3 is 15 residues long. V was cut by 3 bases and J by 1 base, with 12 bases left in between. Germline lookup yields CDR1 MDHEN and CDR2 SYDVKM. The CDR3 region is CASSLSRAGNTEAFF. In DNA form, the CDR3 reads TGTGCCAGCAGTTTGTCCAGGGCAGGGAACACTGAAGCTTTCTTT.

This clone was picked up one time. V is TRBV29-1 and J is TRBJ2-5; a possible D gene is TRBD1 (6 bases). V was clipped by 8 bases and J by 3 bases, with 10 bases between them. The CDR3 consists of 11 residues. Germline lookup yields CDR1 SQVTM and CDR2 ANQGSEA. DNA for the CDR3: TGCAGCCTCCGGACAGAAGAGACCCAGTACTTC. As protein: CSLRTEETQYF. The full variable domain, rest sourced from reference TRBV29-1 and TRBJ2-5, is SAVISQKPSRDICQRGTSLTIQCQVDSQVTMMFWYRQQPGQSLTLIATANQGSEATYESGFVIDKFPISRPNLTFSTLTVSNMSPEDSSIYLCSLRTEETQYFGPGTRLLVL.

The V and J genes are TRBV4-1 and TRBJ2-3; 9 nucleotides align to TRBD2. Germline CDR1 and CDR2: MGHRA and YSYEKL. V was pared by 1 base and J by 3 bases, with 5 bases of the junction left unmatched. The CDR3 loop spans 16 amino acids. CDR3 nucleotide sequence: TGCGCCAGCAGCCAAGGACTGGCGGGGGGGACAGATACGCAGTATTTT. As protein: CASSQGLAGGTDTQYF.

The rearrangement joins TRBV6-6 to TRBJ1-5; D is unresolved. The germline gives CDR1 MNHNY, CDR2 SVGAGI (reference sequence). V gave up 8 bases and J gave up 7 bases, with 12 bases separating them. The CDR3 is made up of 12 amino acids. CDR3 sequence: CASWRDGQPQHF. CDR3 in DNA: TGTGCCAGCTGGAGGGATGGACAGCCCCAGCATTTT.

The chain links TRBV27 to TRBJ1-2; tentative D call: TRBD1 (5 bases). V shed 2 bases and J shed 1 base, with 11 bases lying between them. This CDR3 has 15 amino acids. The germline CDR1 and CDR2 sequences are MNHEY and SMNVEV (reference sequence). The CDR3 spells CASSLERGHNYGYTF. The CDR3 DNA follows: TGTGCCAGCAGTTTAGAAAGGGGCCATAACTATGGCTACACCTTC.

The chain joins TRBV7-8 to TRBJ1-2; D is undetermined. Germline assignment: CDR1 SGHVS and CDR2 FQNEAQ. V was cut by 2 bases and J by 6 bases, with 10 bases left in between. The CDR3 runs to 13 residues. The CDR3 reads CASSLSARHGYTF. The CDR3 coding sequence is TGTGCCAGCAGCTTATCGGCCCGCCATGGCTACACCTTC.

The chain joins TRBV15 to TRBJ1-1, with D possibly matching TRBD1 (6 bases). Germline CDR1 and CDR2: LNHNV and YYDKDF (reference sequence). With 3 bases removed from V and 5 bases from J, the gap between germline ends came to 10 bases. This CDR3 has 13 amino acids. The CDR3 is CATSSHRDTEAFF. CDR3 nucleotides: TGTGCCACCAGCAGCCACAGGGATACTGAAGCTTTCTTT.

The chain recombines TRBV2 with TRBJ2-5; D not certain. The germline gives CDR1 SNHLY, CDR2 FYNNEI. V lost 7 bases to trimming and J lost 1 base, with 19 bases between them. This CDR3 has 16 residues. CDR3 region: CASKYEKLLTQETQYF. Written as DNA, the CDR3 is TGTGCCAGCAAGTATGAGAAACTGCTAACCCAAGAGACCCAGTACTTC.

The CDR3 sequence is CATSILAGVEQFF. As DNA, the CDR3 is TGTGCCACCAGCATACTAGCGGGGGTAGAGCAGTTCTTC. V and J are TRBV15 and TRBJ2-1; 11 nucleotides agree with TRBD2. Germline trimming cut 4 bases from V and 10 bases from J; bases unmatched to any gene: 3. The germline V gene has CDR1 LNHNV and CDR2 YYDKDF (reference sequence). This CDR3 spans 13 amino acids.

The V and J genes are TRBV20-1 and TRBJ1-4; D unclear. The CDR3 length is 10 residues. Trimming pared 6 bases from V and 5 bases from J, leaving 4 bases between. Germline-derived CDR1 and CDR2 are DFQATT and SNEGSKA (reference sequence). The CDR3 is CSALNEKLFF. Written as DNA, the CDR3 is TGCAGTGCGCTGAATGAAAAACTGTTTTTT.